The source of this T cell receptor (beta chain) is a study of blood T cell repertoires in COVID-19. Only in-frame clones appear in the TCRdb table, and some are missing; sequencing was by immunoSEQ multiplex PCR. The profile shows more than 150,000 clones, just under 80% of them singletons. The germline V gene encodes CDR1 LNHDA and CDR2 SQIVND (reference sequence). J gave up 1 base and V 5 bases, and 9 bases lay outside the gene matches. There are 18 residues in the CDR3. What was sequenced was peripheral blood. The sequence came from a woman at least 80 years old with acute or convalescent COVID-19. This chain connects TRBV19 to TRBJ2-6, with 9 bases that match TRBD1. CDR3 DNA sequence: TGTGCCAGTAGTGTCCAACAGGGGGCGTCGTCTGGGGCCAACGTCCTGACTTTC. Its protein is CASSVQQGASSGANVLTF.